Presented here are 28 T cell receptor beta chains from one specimen sequenced in a study of monozygotic twins with inflammatory bowel disease. After re-calling the 5' RACE reads, TCRdb lists one entry per CDR3 protein, DNA absent. The sample data list approximately 140,000 distinct CDR3 sequences. Sequenced material: blood. These receptors were obtained from a human donor with ulcerative colitis or Crohn's disease, or a healthy co-twin of an affected twin (not recorded which).

The chain joins TRBV7-9 to TRBJ2-3; the TCRdb call, TRBD2, lacks DNA for checking. From germline, CDR1 is SEHNR and CDR2 FQNEAQ (reference sequence). CDR3 length equals 16 residues. This CDR3 reads CASSLRAGGLTDTQYF.

CDR3 residues: CASSPPWTGGNQPQHF. J is TRBJ1-5 and V is TRBV18; TCRdb names TRBD1, which stays unverified in the absence of DNA. The CDR3 length is 16 residues. The germline V gene has CDR1 KGHSH and CDR2 LQKENI.

The chain carries TRBV18 and TRBJ1-2; TCRdb's D gene call, TRBD1, goes unchecked for lack of DNA. Germline V gene lookup returns CDR1 KGHSH and CDR2 LQKENI. The CDR3 runs 14 residues. This CDR3 is CASSLRQGNYGYTF.

CDR3 sequence: CASGLIPDGQTNTEAFF. V is TRBV12-5 and J is TRBJ1-1; TCRdb names TRBD1, which stays unverified in the absence of DNA. Per germline, CDR1 LGHNT and CDR2 FRNRAP. The CDR3 loop spans 17 amino acids.

The chain has TRBV4-3 and TRBJ1-1; TCRdb's D call, TRBD1, is unchecked because there is no DNA. Per the germline V gene, CDR1 is LGHNA and CDR2 is YSLEER. CDR3 length: 17 residues. Here the CDR3 reads CASSQGQGRAMNTEAFF.

The CDR3 protein is CASQGVLESYNEQFF. The V and J genes are TRBV5-5 and TRBJ2-1; TCRdb's assignment of TRBD1 cannot be checked, as there is no DNA. Germline-derived CDR1 and CDR2 are SGHKS and YYEKEE (reference sequence). This CDR3 is built from 15 residues.

Here the CDR3 reads CSARDRRLAQPQHF. This chain uses TRBV20-1 with TRBJ1-5. There are 14 residues in the CDR3. Germline V gives CDR1 DFQATT, CDR2 SNEGSKA (reference sequence).

The V and J genes are TRBV4-3 and TRBJ2-7. The CDR3 runs to 13 residues. Per germline, CDR1 LGHNA and CDR2 YSLEER. The CDR3 sequence: CASSQERPYKQYF.

The chain carries TRBV7-9 and TRBJ2-7; TCRdb reports TRBD1, a call that lacks DNA to check it against. This CDR3 has 14 residues. Germline CDR1 and CDR2: SEHNR and FQNEAQ (reference sequence). The CDR3 sequence is CASSFNAGSHEQYF.

The chain links TRBV10-3 to TRBJ1-2; TCRdb selects TRBD1, and the lack of DNA leaves this call unchecked. This CDR3 comprises 15 residues. Germline-derived CDR1 and CDR2 are ENHRY and SYGVKD. This CDR3 reads CAISVTGTGDSGYTF.

The chain combines TRBV28 with TRBJ1-2; lacking DNA, the TRBD1 call made by TCRdb goes unchecked. CDR3 length: 15 amino acids. Germline CDR1 MDHEN, CDR2 SYDVKM. The chain's CDR3 is CASSSNRDGGWGYTF.

This chain connects TRBV4-1 to TRBJ2-7. Germline loops: CDR1 MGHRA, CDR2 YSYEKL. The CDR3 runs 15 residues. The CDR3 loop is CASRMTWTETYEQYF.

The chain is built from TRBV24-1 and TRBJ2-7; TCRdb's D call, TRBD1, is unchecked because there is no DNA. CDR1 is KGHDR, CDR2 SFDVKD, per germline. This CDR3 comprises 15 residues. The CDR3 here is CATSDPQATSYEQYF.

This CDR3 reads CASSRDRDTEAFF. This rearrangement joins TRBV7-2 to TRBJ1-1; the TRBD1 assignment by TCRdb is unverifiable without DNA. The germline V gene encodes CDR1 SGHTA and CDR2 FQGNSA. This CDR3 contains 13 residues. Based on the CDR3 plus reference TRBV7-2 and TRBJ1-1, the full variable domain is GAGVSQSPSNKVTEKGKDVELRCDPISGHTALYWYRQSLGQGLEFLIYFQGNSAPDKSGLPSDRFSAERTGGSVSTLTIQRTQQEDSAVYLCASSRDRDTEAFFGQGTRLTVV.

The rearrangement links TRBV28 to TRBJ2-7; TCRdb proposes TRBD2, but this gene call is untestable without DNA. The CDR3 is 13 amino acids. Germline V lookup: CDR1 MDHEN, CDR2 SYDVKM. The CDR3 sequence is CASREDEAYEQYF.

V and J are TRBV7-2 and TRBJ1-2. Germline V gene data show CDR1 as SGHTA and CDR2 as FQGNSA. This CDR3 spans 14 amino acids. The CDR3 here is CASSLSPGSRSLSF.

J is TRBJ1-6 and V is TRBV5-4. Germline loops: CDR1 SGHNT, CDR2 YYREEE (reference sequence). The CDR3 has 13 amino acids. The CDR3 sequence: CASSLDGNSPLHF.

The CDR3 sequence is CASSSQGTRDNEQFF. The V call is TRBV7-2, the J call TRBJ2-1; the TCRdb call, TRBD1, lacks DNA for checking. From germline, CDR1 is SGHTA and CDR2 FQGNSA. The CDR3 is 15 amino acids.

V is TRBV3-1 and J is TRBJ1-6; TCRdb gives TRBD1 as the D gene, but with no DNA this cannot be confirmed. The CDR3 consists of 13 residues. Germline V gene lookup returns CDR1 LGHDT and CDR2 YNNKEL (reference sequence). Here the CDR3 reads CASSQESGQEVHF.

The chain employs TRBV5-6 and TRBJ2-2; as DNA is missing, the TRBD1 call by TCRdb cannot be tested. This CDR3 is built from 16 residues. Germline values: CDR1 SGHDT, CDR2 YYEEEE. CDR3 in amino acids: CASSLYWTMAAGELFF.

This chain links TRBV12-3 or TRBV12-4 with TRBJ1-2; the TCRdb D gene call, TRBD1, has no DNA to confirm it. The CDR3 totals 12 residues. The CDR3 region is CASRDSFYGYTF.

V is TRBV20-1 and J is TRBJ1-1; TCRdb gives TRBD1 as the D gene, but with no DNA this cannot be confirmed. Germline V lookup: CDR1 DFQATT, CDR2 SNEGSKA (reference sequence). This CDR3 spans 16 amino acids. CDR3 amino acids: CSAGRQGVTVGTEAFF.

The V and J genes are TRBV5-6 and TRBJ2-7; the TCRdb call, TRBD2, lacks DNA for checking. There are 14 residues in the CDR3. Per the germline V gene, CDR1 is SGHDT and CDR2 is YYEEEE. Here the CDR3 reads CASSYWDFRYEQYF.

The V call is TRBV7-9, the J call TRBJ2-7; no DNA is available, so the TRBD2 call from TCRdb remains unchecked. CDR3 size: 15 residues. Germline CDR1 SEHNR, CDR2 FQNEAQ (reference sequence). The CDR3 sequence: CASSDPAGTAYEQYF.

The chain couples TRBV10-3 to TRBJ1-1. The CDR3 totals 13 residues. Germline V gene sequence: CDR1 ENHRY, CDR2 SYGVKD. CDR3 in amino acids: CATLRIENTEAFF.

This chain connects TRBV6-5 to TRBJ2-3. The CDR3 sequence is 17 residues long. From germline, CDR1 is MNHEY and CDR2 SVGAGI. The CDR3 region is CASSYSVGFGDTDTQYF.

V is TRBV27 and J is TRBJ1-4; TCRdb calls TRBD1, which cannot be checked without DNA. This CDR3 has 14 amino acids. Per the germline V gene, CDR1 is MNHEY and CDR2 is SMNVEV (reference sequence). The CDR3 region is CASSFDRGYEKLFF. Full variable domain (missing parts from reference TRBV27 and TRBJ1-4): EAQVTQNPRYLITVTGKKLTVTCSQNMNHEYMSWYRQDPGLGLRQIYYSMNVEVTDKGDVPEGYKVSRKEKRNFPLILESPSPNQTSLYFCASSFDRGYEKLFFGSGTQLSVL.

The chain employs TRBV5-4 and TRBJ2-7. The CDR3 is made up of 14 amino acids. Germline-derived CDR1 and CDR2 are SGHNT and YYREEE (reference sequence). The CDR3 loop is CASSPDRLMLVQYF.